The 17 T cell receptor beta chains listed next were all sequenced from one sample in a study of blood T cells in healthy people across ages (dated by TCRdb to the mid-2010s). The library was generated by 5' RACE. The instrument was an Illumina HiSeq 2500. A second roughly 6 to 12 cycle PCR used a sample-barcoded 5' primer and a J-beta primer mix. Using fastp trimming at Q25 and MiXCR clonotype assembly, TCRdb reanalyzed the public sequencing data and kept in-frame beta chains. Each entry merges the rows of one CDR3 protein and shows their most common DNA and genes. The sample table records roughly 1,100,000 distinct CDR3 sequences; 25% of these occur just once. The ten largest make up around 0.75% of the sample. A further study also used this sample, focusing on T cells of mothers and their children.

The sequenced material came from blood. These receptors came from a girl aged 2 to 10 in good health.

V and J are TRBV25-1 and TRBJ1-2, with D perhaps TRBD1 (6 bases). The CDR3 sequence is 16 residues long. Trimming took off 5 bases at V and 10 bases at J, with 26 bases between the two ends. CDR1 is MGHDK, CDR2 SYGVNS, per germline. The CDR3 coding sequence is TGTGCCAGCAGTCCAACCAAAGACAGGAATTGGGGCTACTACACCTTC. Its protein is CASSPTKDRNWGYYTF.

This clonotype has a handful of counts. This sequence joins TRBV20-1 and TRBJ2-3, with a possible D match to TRBD2 (5 bases). The length of the CDR3 is 14 residues. Looked up from germline, CDR1 is DFQATT and CDR2 is SNEGSKA (reference sequence). V was trimmed by 1 base and J by 6 bases, leaving 14 bases between them. CDR3 region: CSARVSTNHDTQYF. As DNA, the CDR3 is TGCAGTGCTAGAGTTTCGACTAACCACGATACGCAGTATTTT.

Comment on this clonotype: An end of the junction differs from the germline gene, which may be a read error. This chain joins TRBV5-1 and TRBJ2-3; D gene uncertain. The CDR3 spans 16 residues. Germline assignment: CDR1 SGHRS and CDR2 YFSETQ. CDR3 nucleotides: TGCGCCAGCAGCTTGCGAGACGCTGCAGGCACCGATACGCAGTATTTT. It specifies CASSLRDAAGTDTQYF.

The table lists this clonotype with a few counts. The chain has TRBV6-4 and TRBJ1-2; 11 positions agree with TRBD1. V shed 5 bases and J 7 bases; nucleotides not matched to a gene: 6. From germline, CDR1 is MRHNA and CDR2 SNTAGT. This CDR3 spans 14 amino acids. In DNA form, the CDR3 reads TGTGCCAGCAGTTGGGACAGGGGGTTATCTGGCTACACCTTC. Its protein is CASSWDRGLSGYTF.

The V gene is TRBV9, the J gene TRBJ2-1; 8 bases align to TRBD2. Germline assignment: CDR1 SGDLS and CDR2 YYNGEE. V lost 0 bases and J lost 5; bases outside the gene matches: 10. The CDR3 totals 17 residues. For the CDR3, the DNA is TGTGCCAGCAGCGTAGGATCCGCGGGAGGACAAAACAATGAGCAGTTCTTC. It specifies CASSVGSAGGQNNEQFF.

V gene TRBV5-1 combines with J gene TRBJ2-1, with 7 bases matching TRBD1. The end of the DNA fits TRBJ2-7 better, so the J call may be wrong. This CDR3 region has 13 residues. CDR1 is SGHRS, CDR2 YFSETQ, per germline. CDR3 coding DNA: TGCGCCAGCAGCGTCCGGGACAGATCCGAGCAGTACTTC. Translated, it gives CASSVRDRSEQYF.

The rearrangement links TRBV7-9 to TRBJ1-1; no definite D call. The length of the CDR3 is 15 residues. Trimming cost V 4 bases and J 3 bases, with 15 bases left between them. CDR1 and CDR2 from the germline V gene are SEHNR and FQNEAQ (reference sequence). CDR3 bases: TGTGCCAGCAGCTCCCCTAGAGCTGCGGACACTGAAGCTTTCTTT. Its translation is CASSSPRAADTEAFF.

This clonotype was detected a few times. The V and J genes are TRBV11-2 and TRBJ2-1; D is undetermined. The germline V gene encodes CDR1 SGHAT and CDR2 FQNNGV. CDR3 length equals 12 residues. V was cut by 3 bases and J by 8 bases, with 8 bases left in between. Here the CDR3 reads CASSFFLDEQFF. The CDR3 coding sequence is TGTGCCAGCAGCTTCTTTCTCGATGAGCAGTTCTTC.

This clonotype showed up just a few times. This chain uses TRBV7-9 with TRBJ1-6; no definite D call. Trimming left V 1 base short and J 2 bases short, with 6 bases between. This CDR3 spans 15 amino acids. CDR1 is SEHNR and CDR2 is FQNEAQ in the germline V gene (reference sequence). CDR3 in DNA: TGTGCCAGCAGCTTAGTTACCACCTATAATTCACCCCTCCACTTT. As protein: CASSLVTTYNSPLHF.

This clonotype was observed a handful of times. The chain joins TRBV29-1 to TRBJ2-1; D is unresolved. V was pared by 2 bases and J by 0 bases, with 8 bases between. The CDR3 is 14 residues long. Per the germline V gene, CDR1 is SQVTM and CDR2 is ANQGSEA. CDR3 amino acids: CSVELSSSYNEQFF. CDR3 coding DNA: TGCAGCGTTGAATTGTCCAGCTCCTACAATGAGCAGTTCTTC.

The table lists this clonotype with a few counts. The chain uses TRBV20-1 and TRBJ2-5, with a weak D call TRBD1 (6 bases). CDR1 is DFQATT and CDR2 is SNEGSKA in the germline V gene (reference sequence). The CDR3 runs to 12 residues. The germline V and J ends were trimmed by 2 bases and 5 bases, with 9 bases remaining between them. In nucleotides, the CDR3 is TGCAGTGCTAGACAGGGGAAGGAGACCCAGTACTTC. Protein: CSARQGKETQYF.

This chain joins TRBV20-1 and TRBJ1-5; no clear D. The V end was cut by 0 bases, the J end by 4 bases, with 7 bases between. Germline V gene data show CDR1 as DFQATT and CDR2 as SNEGSKA (reference sequence). This CDR3 is built from 13 residues. The CDR3 loop is CSAREGPNQPQHF. CDR3 sequence (DNA): TGCAGTGCTAGAGAGGGCCCAAATCAGCCCCAGCATTTT.

This clonotype is a singleton in its sample. The genes are TRBV9 and TRBJ2-7; D is possibly TRBD1 (6 bases). Deletions cut 1 base from V and 0 bases from J, with 11 bases between. The germline V gene encodes CDR1 SGDLS and CDR2 YYNGEE. The CDR3 contains 15 residues. Here the CDR3 reads CASSVSGASSYEQYF. CDR3 DNA: TGTGCCAGCAGCGTATCAGGGGCAAGCTCCTACGAGCAGTACTTC.

The chain couples TRBV27 to TRBJ2-5; D may match TRBD1 or TRBD2 (6 bases each). This CDR3 is built from 13 residues. V was cut by 7 bases and J by 11 bases, with 20 bases left in between. Germline V gives CDR1 MNHEY, CDR2 SMNVEV (reference sequence). The CDR3 spells CASTRTPGAEQYF. The CDR3 DNA sequence: TGTGCCAGCACCCGGACTCCGGGGGCAGAGCAGTACTTC.

The V gene is TRBV28, the J gene TRBJ2-7; D remains unclear. CDR1 is MDHEN, CDR2 SYDVKM, per germline. V was shortened by 3 bases and J by 3 bases, with 18 bases between the two germline ends. CDR3 length: 16 residues. CDR3 sequence reads: CASSLYSPSGRYEQYF. Written as DNA, the CDR3 is TGTGCCAGCAGTTTGTATTCCCCGAGTGGTCGCTACGAGCAGTACTTC.

The genes are TRBV27 and TRBJ1-6, with D uncertain. CDR1 and CDR2 (germline): MNHEY, SMNVEV (reference sequence). CDR3 length: 15 residues. Trimming took 7 bases from V and 4 from J, leaving 14 bases between them. CDR3 DNA: TGTGCCAGCAAGTACGGGGTACCTTATAATTCACCCCTCCACTTT. Translated: CASKYGVPYNSPLHF.

This sequence joins TRBV5-6 and TRBJ2-7; D may correspond to TRBD1 or TRBD2 (5 bases each). CDR3 length equals 14 residues. Trimming took 4 bases from V and 4 from J, leaving 15 bases between them. Germline CDR1 reads SGHDT; CDR2 reads YYEEEE. DNA of the CDR3: TGTGCCAGCAGCACGGACCAGGGAGCATACGAGCAGTACTTC. Its protein product is CASSTDQGAYEQYF.